Presented here are 13 T cell receptor beta chains from one specimen sequenced in a study of blood T cell repertoires in COVID-19. Here immunoSEQ multiplex PCR was the method, and the copy in TCRdb shows in-frame clones only, minus some. The sample has 160,000 or so clones; 83% are singletons. The sample consisted of peripheral blood. The receptors here all came from a human donor in a cohort sampled during active COVID-19.

This chain joins TRBV5-4 and TRBJ2-5; 7 bases agree with TRBD2. In germline, CDR1 is SGHNT, CDR2 YYREEE (reference sequence). The CDR3 loop spans 14 amino acids. Trimming at V came to 4 bases and at J to 3 bases, leaving 6 bases not matched to a gene. CDR3 sequence reads: CASSPGGTKETQYF. In DNA form, the CDR3 reads TGTGCCAGCAGCCCGGGAGGAACCAAAGAGACCCAGTACTTC.

V gene TRBV6-1 combines with J gene TRBJ1-4; TRBD1 matches at 8 bases. The J segment lost 7 bases and the V segment lost 2 bases, leaving 6 bases of the junction unmatched. Germline CDR1 and CDR2: MNHNS and SASEGT. This CDR3 spans 15 amino acids. CDR3 in DNA: TGTGCCAGCAGTGAAAGGCAGGGGGCGAGTGAAAAACTGTTTTTT. Translating it yields CASSERQGASEKLFF.

The rearrangement uses TRBV5-1 and TRBJ2-2; 12 bases align to TRBD1. Germline loops: CDR1 SGHRS, CDR2 YFSETQ. The CDR3 is 16 residues long. V trimming: 6 bases; J trimming: 5 bases; junction bases outside the gene matches: 8. The CDR3 DNA follows: TGCGCCAGCACGCTAGGGACAGGGGGCGATACCGGGGAGCTGTTTTTT. Encoded protein: CASTLGTGGDTGELFF.

A remark on this clone: Other DNA sequences in this sample translate to the same CDR3. The V and J genes are TRBV4-3 and TRBJ2-7, with D possibly matching TRBD2 (5 bases). The V gene lost 0 bases and the J gene lost 0 bases, with 9 bases spanning the gap. This CDR3 is 15 amino acids long. Germline V lookup: CDR1 LGHNA, CDR2 YSLEER. CDR3 residues: CASSQEVGSSYEQYF. The CDR3 DNA follows: TGCGCCAGCAGCCAAGAGGTAGGGAGCTCCTACGAGCAGTACTTC.

The V and J genes are TRBV18 and TRBJ2-1; no clear D. The CDR3 loop spans 13 amino acids. Trimming left V 0 bases short and J 10 bases short, with 10 bases between. The germline CDR1 and CDR2 sequences are KGHSH and LQKENI. The CDR3 bases are TGTGCCAGCTCACCACCTGGAGCTACGGAGCAGTTCTTC. Amino acids: CASSPPGATEQFF.

The V call is TRBV6-2 or TRBV6-3, the J call TRBJ1-2, with D possibly matching TRBD1 (6 bases). V lost 4 bases and J 7 bases, leaving 16 bases between the germline ends. This CDR3 region has 14 residues. The V gene's germline CDR1 is MNHEY and CDR2 SVGEGT. CDR3 in amino acids: CASSFLGTISGYTF. The CDR3 bases are TGTGCCAGCAGTTTCCTCGGGACAATCTCTGGCTACACCTTC.

The rearrangement links TRBV2 to TRBJ1-5; the match to TRBD1 covers 9 bases. Germline V gene lookup returns CDR1 SNHLY and CDR2 FYNNEI. CDR3 length: 13 amino acids. The J segment lost 5 bases and the V segment lost 6 bases, leaving 2 bases of the junction unmatched. The CDR3 protein is CASSRTGDQPQHF. The DNA of the CDR3 is TGTGCCAGCAGCCGGACAGGGGATCAGCCCCAGCATTTT.

The rearrangement links TRBV7-2 to TRBJ2-2; 9 bases align to TRBD2. The length of the CDR3 is 16 residues. Germline trimming cut 3 bases from V and 2 bases from J; bases unmatched to any gene: 4. The germline V gene has CDR1 SGHTA and CDR2 FQGNSA. The CDR3, as DNA: TGTGCCAGCAGCTTCCCTAGCGGGGCAAACACCGGGGAGCTGTTTTTT. It codes for CASSFPSGANTGELFF. The variable domain in full, with the rest retrieved from reference TRBV7-2 and TRBJ2-2, is GAGVSQSPSNKVTEKGKDVELRCDPISGHTALYWYRQSLGQGLEFLIYFQGNSAPDKSGLPSDRFSAERTGGSVSTLTIQRTQQEDSAVYLCASSFPSGANTGELFFGEGSRLTVL.

The CDR3 protein is CASKTRGGLNTEAFF. In DNA form, the CDR3 reads TGTGCCAGCAAGACCCGGGGGGGCCTGAACACTGAAGCTTTCTTT. V gene TRBV2 combines with J gene TRBJ1-1; D is perhaps TRBD1 (6 bases). The V end was cut by 7 bases, the J end by 0 bases, with 15 bases between. The CDR3 has 15 amino acids. Germline lookup yields CDR1 SNHLY and CDR2 FYNNEI. The variable domain in full, with the rest retrieved from reference TRBV2 and TRBJ1-1, is EPEVTQTPSHQVTQMGQEVILRCVPISNHLYFYWYRQILGQKVEFLVSFYNNEISEKSEIFDDQFSVERPDGSNFTLKIRSTKLEDSAMYFCASKTRGGLNTEAFFGQGTRLTVV.

The chain recombines TRBV15 with TRBJ1-4; D call uncertain. Trimming left V 0 bases short and J 0 bases short, with 8 bases between. This CDR3 is built from 16 residues. Per germline, CDR1 LNHNV and CDR2 YYDKDF (reference sequence). This CDR3 reads CATSRDSRATNEKLFF. Here the CDR3 DNA reads TGTGCCACCAGCAGAGATAGCCGCGCAACTAATGAAAAACTGTTTTTT.

The chain uses TRBV27 and TRBJ1-5; tentatively, D is TRBD1 (5 bases). Germline CDR1 and CDR2: MNHEY and SMNVEV (reference sequence). Trimming removed 4 bases at V and 2 bases at J, with 12 bases between. This CDR3 is built from 15 residues. The CDR3: CASSSWGEGNQPQHF. CDR3 in DNA: TGTGCCAGCAGTTCATGGGGGGAGGGCAATCAGCCCCAGCATTTT.

V and J are TRBV4-3 and TRBJ2-7; TRBD1 matches 10 bases. The CDR3 extends over 16 amino acids. Trimming removed 1 base from V and 2 bases from J; junction bases left unmatched: 5. Germline CDR1 LGHNA, CDR2 YSLEER. This CDR3 is CASSQGIGQGAYEQYF. Here the CDR3 DNA reads TGCGCCAGCAGCCAAGGTATTGGACAGGGGGCCTACGAGCAGTACTTC.

Here the CDR3 reads CASSTNRAALHF. The CDR3 nucleotides are TGTGCCAGCAGCACTAACAGGGCTGCCCTCCACTTT. This sequence joins TRBV3-1 (or the pseudogene TRBV3-2) and TRBJ1-6; a possible D gene is TRBD1 (6 bases). Germline V gene data show CDR1 as LGHDT and CDR2 as YNNKEL (reference sequence). V lost 5 bases and J 14 bases, leaving 13 bases between the germline ends. The CDR3 consists of 12 residues.